This TCR beta chain was recovered during a study of T cell responses to AZD1222 COVID-19 vaccine. Study at large: Second doses that came at about 4 or about 12 weeks were put together.

Assay used: immunoSEQ multiplex PCR; TCRdb lists only in-frame clones, some missing. The sample has 150,000 or so clones; roughly 92% are singletons. General observations from the study: Clonal diversity was possibly underestimated, and the donors were mostly white British, with more females. Researchers report vaccine-associated CD4 TCRs spanning spike, with dominance at 160-218 and 743-854. None of the repertoires were sampled until the peak T cell response had passed.

Comment on this clone: Its target is not known.

Germline trimming cut 4 bases from V and 7 bases from J; bases unmatched to any gene: 15. Germline CDR1 reads MNHEY; CDR2 reads SVGAGI. The length of the CDR3 is 16 residues. The sequences come from peripheral blood, collected on day 0 of AZD1222 vaccination. The chain employs TRBV6-5 and TRBJ1-2; the match to TRBD1 covers 7 bases. The receptor's source is an adult in good health. The CDR3 is CASSWAGQASTFGYTF. CDR3 sequence (DNA): TGTGCCAGCAGTTGGGCAGGACAGGCTTCAACGTTTGGCTACACCTTC.